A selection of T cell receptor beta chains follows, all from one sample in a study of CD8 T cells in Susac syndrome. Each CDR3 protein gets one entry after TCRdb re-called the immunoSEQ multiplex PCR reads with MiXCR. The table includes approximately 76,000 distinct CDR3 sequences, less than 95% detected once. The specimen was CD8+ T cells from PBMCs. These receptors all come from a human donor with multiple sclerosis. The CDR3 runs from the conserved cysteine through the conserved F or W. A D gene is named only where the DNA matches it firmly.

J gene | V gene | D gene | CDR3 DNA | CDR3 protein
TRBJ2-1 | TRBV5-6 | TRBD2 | TGTGCCAGCAGCCCCGGGACTAGCGGGAGAGAGGACTACAATGAGCAGTTCTTC | CASSPGTSGREDYNEQFF
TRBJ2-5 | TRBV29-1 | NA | TGCAGCGTTGAAGATCCTCAGGGAAGGGAGACCCAGTACTTC | CSVEDPQGRETQYF
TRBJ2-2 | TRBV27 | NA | TGTGCCAGCGCGCTGGCACAGATCTACACCGGGGAGCTGTTTTTT | CASALAQIYTGELFF
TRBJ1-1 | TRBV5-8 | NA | TGTGCCAGCAGCTTGAACCCGGGTCCCACTGAAGCTTTCTTT | CASSLNPGPTEAFF
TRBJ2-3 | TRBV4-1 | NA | TGCGCCAGCAGCCAAGTCGGGCCAGATACGCAGTATTTT | CASSQVGPDTQYF
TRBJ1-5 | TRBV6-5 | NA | TGTGCCAGCAGTTACGTTCGGACTCTCGGGGGGAATCAGCCCCAGCATTTT | CASSYVRTLGGNQPQHF
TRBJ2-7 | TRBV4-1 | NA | TGCGCCAGCAGCCAAGCTCGGGAGAAGGACGAGCAGTACTTC | CASSQAREKDEQYF
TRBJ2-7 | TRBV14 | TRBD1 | TGTGCCAGCAGCCATAGGCCGACAGGGGTCTACGAGCAGTACTTC | CASSHRPTGVYEQYF
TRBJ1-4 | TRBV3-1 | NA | TGTGCCAGCAGCCTGCCGGGACGGTCAGAAAAACTGTTTTTT | CASSLPGRSEKLFF
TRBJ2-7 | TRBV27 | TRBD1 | TGTGCCAGCAGTTTCCAGGGACAGGGCGACGAGCAGTACTTC | CASSFQGQGDEQYF